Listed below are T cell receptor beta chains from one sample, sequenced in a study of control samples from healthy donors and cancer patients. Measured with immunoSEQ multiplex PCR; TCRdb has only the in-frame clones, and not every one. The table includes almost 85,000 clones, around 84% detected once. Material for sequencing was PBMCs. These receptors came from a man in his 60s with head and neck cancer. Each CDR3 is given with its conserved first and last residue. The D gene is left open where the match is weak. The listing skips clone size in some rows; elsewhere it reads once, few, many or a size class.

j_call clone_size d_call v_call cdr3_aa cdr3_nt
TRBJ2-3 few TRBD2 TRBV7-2 CASSPGLAGPTQYF TGTGCCAGCAGCCCGGGACTAGCGGGGCCTACGCAGTATTTT
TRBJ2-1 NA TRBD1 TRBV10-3 CAISEPPGQPAGNEQFF TGTGCCATCAGTGAGCCTCCGGGACAGCCCGCCGGGAATGAGCAGTTCTTC
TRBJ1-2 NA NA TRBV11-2 CASSLGRDGRTHYGYTF TGTGCCAGCAGCTTAGGAAGGGACGGAAGGACTCACTATGGCTACACCTTC
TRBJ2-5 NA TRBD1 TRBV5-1 CASSLGQGKQETQYF TGCGCCAGCAGCTTGGGACAGGGGAAACAAGAGACCCAGTACTTC
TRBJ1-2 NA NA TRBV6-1 CASSETTGFGYYGYTF TGTGCCAGCAGTGAGACTACAGGATTTGGATACTATGGCTACACCTTC
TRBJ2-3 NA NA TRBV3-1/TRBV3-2 CASSQSTDTQYF TGTGCCAGCAGCCAGAGCACAGATACGCAGTATTTT
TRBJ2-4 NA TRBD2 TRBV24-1 CATSDLGLAGGPGNIQYF TGTGCCACCAGTGATTTGGGGCTAGCGGGAGGGCCGGGAAACATTCAGTACTTC
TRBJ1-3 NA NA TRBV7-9 CASSPPTVGNTIYF TGTGCCAGCAGCCCTCCAACGGTCGGAAACACCATATATTTT
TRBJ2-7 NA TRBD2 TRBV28 CASSYGGRPYEQYF TGTGCCAGCAGTTACGGGGGGAGACCGTACGAGCAGTACTTC
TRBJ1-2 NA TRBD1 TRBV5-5 CASSLDSRGQGGDGGYTF TGTGCCAGCAGCCTGGACTCTCGGGGACAGGGGGGTGATGGCGGCTACACCTTC
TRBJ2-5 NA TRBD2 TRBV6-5 CASSPWGLKEETQYF TGTGCCAGCAGTCCCTGGGGACTAAAGGAAGAGACCCAGTACTTC
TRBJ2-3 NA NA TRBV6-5 CASSPYHQADTQYF TGTGCCAGCAGTCCCTATCATCAAGCAGATACGCAGTATTTT
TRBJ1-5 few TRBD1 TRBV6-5 CASSPAGRGRQPQHF TGTGCCAGCAGCCCAGCTGGAAGGGGGCGGCAGCCCCAGCATTTT
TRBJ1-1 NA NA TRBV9 CASSPTTGTANTEAFF TGTGCCAGCAGCCCGACAACCGGGACGGCGAACACTGAAGCTTTCTTT
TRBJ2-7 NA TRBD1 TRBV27 CASSLKGTGLSYEQYF TGTGCCAGCAGTTTGAAAGGGACAGGTCTCTCCTACGAGCAGTACTTC
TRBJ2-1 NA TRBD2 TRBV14 CASSPHLAGANEQFF TGTGCCAGCAGCCCTCATCTAGCGGGAGCCAATGAGCAGTTCTTC
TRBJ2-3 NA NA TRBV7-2 CASSPTADTQYF TGTGCCAGCAGTCCGACGGCAGATACGCAGTATTTT
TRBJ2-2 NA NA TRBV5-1 CASSSGIRDINTGELFF TGCGCCAGCAGCTCAGGAATACGGGATATTAACACCGGGGAGCTGTTTTTT
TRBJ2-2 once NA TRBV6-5 CASSYSGGELFF TGTGCCAGCAGTTACTCAGGCGGGGAGCTGTTTTTT
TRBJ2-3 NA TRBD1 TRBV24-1 CATSDTPGQGTDTQYF TGTGCCACCAGTGATACCCCGGGACAGGGCACAGATACGCAGTATTTT
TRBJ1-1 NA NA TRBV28 CASSFGPSLEAFF TGTGCCAGCAGTTTCGGTCCCAGTCTAGAAGCTTTCTTT
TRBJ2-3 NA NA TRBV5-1 CASSSSVDTQYF TGCGCCAGCAGCTCCTCAGTGGATACGCAGTATTTT
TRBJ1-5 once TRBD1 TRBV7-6 CASSLNLGQGPQPQHF TGTGCCAGCAGCTTAAACTTAGGACAGGGCCCTCAGCCCCAGCATTTT
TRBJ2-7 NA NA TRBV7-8 CASSLEGSRSYEQYF TGTGCCAGCAGCTTAGAAGGGTCCCGCTCCTACGAGCAGTACTTC
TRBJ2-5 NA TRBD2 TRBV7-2 CASSLELGLARQETQYF TGTGCCAGCAGCTTAGAGTTGGGACTAGCGAGACAAGAGACCCAGTACTTC
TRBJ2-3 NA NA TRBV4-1 CASSPLWGRSTDTQYF TGCGCCAGCAGCCCCCTATGGGGACGCAGCACAGATACGCAGTATTTT
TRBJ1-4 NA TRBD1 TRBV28 CASSSGGMYEKLFF TGTGCCAGCAGTTCAGGGGGCATGTATGAAAAACTGTTTTTT
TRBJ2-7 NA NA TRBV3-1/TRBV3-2 CASSQAYEQYF TGTGCCAGCAGCCAAGCCTACGAGCAGTACTTC
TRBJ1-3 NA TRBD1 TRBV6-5 CASRPQGAAGNTIYF TGTGCCAGCAGACCTCAGGGGGCGGCTGGAAACACCATATATTTT
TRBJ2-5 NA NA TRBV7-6 CASSRRGGYQETQYF TGTGCCAGCAGCCGGAGGGGGGGGTACCAAGAGACCCAGTACTTC
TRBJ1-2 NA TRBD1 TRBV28 CASTLGDRAGGYTF TGTGCCAGCACCCTGGGGGACAGGGCTGGTGGCTACACCTTC
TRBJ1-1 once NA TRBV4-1 CASSQVAGMNTEAFF TGCGCCAGCAGCCAAGTGGCGGGAATGAACACTGAAGCTTTCTTT